This T cell receptor (beta chain) derives from a study of a mutant IDH1 vaccine in newly diagnosed glioma. Study-level information: Every participant had undergone radiotherapy, temozolomide, or both before, and most underwent both.

Measured with immunoSEQ multiplex PCR; TCRdb has only the in-frame clones, and not every one. The sample consists of roughly 60,000 clones, 70% to 90% of them appearing once. Time point described: week 23, last vaccination. It was 300 ug of mutant IDH1 20-mer peptide that made up each vaccine dose, given with topical imiquimod. The length of the CDR3 is 14 residues. V gave up 0 bases and J gave up 2 bases, with 8 bases separating them. Germline V lookup: CDR1 SEHNR, CDR2 FQNEAQ (reference sequence). As concerns this clone: Antigen: not known.

This TCR was recovered from a man aged 25 to 40 with glioma. The chain is built from TRBV7-9 and TRBJ2-7; no definite D call. This specimen consisted of PBMCs, obtained from a glioma patient whose treatment included an IDH1 peptide vaccine. Here the CDR3 reads CASSLAPGPYEQYF. The CDR3 DNA is TGTGCCAGCAGCTTAGCGCCCGGGCCCTACGAGCAGTACTTC. Combining the CDR3 with reference TRBV7-9 and TRBJ2-7 gives the whole variable domain DTGVSQNPRHKITKRGQNVTFRCDPISEHNRLYWYRQTLGQGPEFLTYFQNEAQLEKSRLLSDRFSAERPKGSFSTLEIQRTEQGDSAMYLCASSLAPGPYEQYFGPGTRLTVT.